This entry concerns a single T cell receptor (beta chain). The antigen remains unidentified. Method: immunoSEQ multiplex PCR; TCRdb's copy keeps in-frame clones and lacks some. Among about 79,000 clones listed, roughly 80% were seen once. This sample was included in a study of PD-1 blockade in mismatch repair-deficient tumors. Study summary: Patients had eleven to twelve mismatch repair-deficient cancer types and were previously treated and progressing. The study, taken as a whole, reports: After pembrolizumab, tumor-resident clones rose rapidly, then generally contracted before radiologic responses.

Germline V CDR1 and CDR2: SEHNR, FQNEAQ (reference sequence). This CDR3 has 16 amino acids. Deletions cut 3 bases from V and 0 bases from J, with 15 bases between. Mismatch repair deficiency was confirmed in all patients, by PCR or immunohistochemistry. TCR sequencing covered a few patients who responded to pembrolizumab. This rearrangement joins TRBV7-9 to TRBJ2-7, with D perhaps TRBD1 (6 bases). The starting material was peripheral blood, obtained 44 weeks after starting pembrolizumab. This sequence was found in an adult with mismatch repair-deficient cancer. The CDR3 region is CASSFQEGDSSYEQYF. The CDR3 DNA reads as TGTGCCAGCAGCTTTCAAGAGGGGGATAGCTCCTACGAGCAGTACTTC.